The present TCR beta chain was sequenced within a study of blood T cell repertoires in COVID-19. For the study at large: The United States, Italy and Spain provided the acute and convalescent COVID-19 samples. T cells, B-cell-depleted T cells, or PBMCs provided the cDNA or gDNA that served as material.

Trimming pared 3 bases from V and 3 bases from J, leaving 6 bases between. Germline loops: CDR1 LNHDA, CDR2 SQIVND (reference sequence). The CDR3 runs to 12 residues. Authors' data handling: Estimation of nucleated cell counts was performed using reference gene primer amplification. The data were produced by immunoSEQ multiplex PCR, yet TCRdb's version contains in-frame clones alone and is incomplete. V, J and clone size are taken as reported in that table, and D and trimming were inferred from the DNA itself. The sample lists 150,000 or so clones, almost 70% occurring once. The V gene is TRBV19, the J gene TRBJ2-7; no definite D call. The TCR sequence derives from a woman aged 70-85 years with acute or convalescent COVID-19. Sequences were obtained from peripheral blood. CDR3 coding DNA: TGTGCCAGTAGTATCAACAGCTACGAGCAGTACTTC. It codes for CASSINSYEQYF.